These 14 T cell receptor beta chains share one sample of origin, sequenced in a study of control samples from healthy donors and cancer patients. Profiling relied on immunoSEQ multiplex PCR, and the TCRdb table lists in-frame clones only, not all of them. The top ten hold around 2.5% of the sample, which has about 130,000 clones, about nine tenths seen once. The sample comprised blood. Every receptor here comes from a man in his forties or fifties in good health.

This clone has only one observation. This chain joins TRBV7-9 and TRBJ2-3; no clear D gene. Trimming cost V 5 bases and J 5 bases, with 20 bases left between them. CDR1 and CDR2 (germline): SEHNR, FQNEAQ (reference sequence). This CDR3 contains 16 residues. In DNA, the CDR3 is TGTGCCAGCAGCCCCCGCCTCTGGGTCGATGGAGATACGCAGTATTTT. It is translated as CASSPRLWVDGDTQYF.

CDR3 protein: CASRMDRGGSYEQYF. Here the CDR3 DNA reads TGTGCCAGTAGAATGGACAGGGGCGGCTCCTACGAGCAGTACTTC. The chain has TRBV19 and TRBJ2-7, with TRBD1 identical over 9 bases. The CDR3 covers 15 residues. The junction had 6 bases not matched to a gene; V was cut back by 6 bases and J by 0 bases. The germline CDR1 and CDR2 sequences are LNHDA and SQIVND (reference sequence). The full variable domain, its missing parts supplied by reference TRBV19 and TRBJ2-7, is DGGITQSPKYLFRKEGQNVTLSCEQNLNHDAMYWYRQDPGQGLRLIYYSQIVNDFQKGDIAEGYSVSREKKESFPLTVTSAQKNPTAFYLCASRMDRGGSYEQYFGPGTRLTVT.

The V gene is TRBV5-1, the J gene TRBJ2-2; maybe TRBD1 (5 bases). CDR1 is SGHRS and CDR2 is YFSETQ in the germline V gene. V gave up 6 bases and J gave up 0 bases, with 12 bases separating them. The CDR3 extends over 15 amino acids. DNA of the CDR3: TGCGCCAGCAACAGTCAGGGTCCGAACACCGGGGAGCTGTTTTTT. Its protein is CASNSQGPNTGELFF.

The genes are TRBV10-3 and TRBJ2-1; no definite D call. V dropped 7 bases and J dropped 10 bases, with 14 bases sitting between them. The CDR3 length is 12 residues. CDR1 and CDR2 (germline): ENHRY, SYGVKD. Here the CDR3 DNA reads TGTGCCATCAACTCTCCGGGCGGCGAGCAGTTCTTC. Translated: CAINSPGGEQFF.

Comments on this clone: This same CDR3 is encoded by further DNA sequences in the sample. The CDR3 bases are TGTGCCTGGAGTGACGGTAGCAATCAGCCCCAGCATTTT. Its protein product is CAWSDGSNQPQHF. This chain connects TRBV30 to TRBJ1-5; no definite D call. V lost 1 base and J 0 bases, leaving 4 bases between the germline ends. The CDR3 is 13 residues long. CDR1 GTSNPN and CDR2 SVGIG come from the germline V gene (reference sequence). Full variable domain (outside the CDR3, taken from reference TRBV30 and TRBJ1-5): SQTIHQWPATLVQPVGSPLSLECTVEGTSNPNLYWYRQAAGRGLQLLFYSVGIGQISSEVPQNLSASRPQDRQFILSSKKLLLSDSGFYLCAWSDGSNQPQHFGDGTRLSIL.

In DNA, the CDR3 is TGTGCCTGGTCTCATGGCGGAGGCGGCTACACCTTC. Encoded protein: CAWSHGGGGYTF. V and J are TRBV30 and TRBJ1-2, with no clear D. Trimming shortened V by 5 bases and J by 8 bases, and 15 bases separated the two germline ends. This CDR3 has 12 residues. The germline gives CDR1 GTSNPN, CDR2 SVGIG (reference sequence).

With respect to this clone: A junction end diverges from the germline sequence, so it may reflect a read error. The gene calls are TRBV6-1 and TRBJ1-1, with no clear D. Per the germline V gene, CDR1 is MNHNS and CDR2 is SASEGT. CDR3 length: 12 residues. DNA for the CDR3: TGTGCCAGCAGTGAAGCTGCGGACGCAGGTATCTTT. Translated, it gives CASSEAADAGIF.

The J gene is TRBJ1-2, the V gene TRBV28, with D tentatively TRBD1 (5 bases). V was shortened by 2 bases and J by 5 bases, with 12 bases between the two germline ends. This CDR3 contains 14 residues. Germline values: CDR1 MDHEN, CDR2 SYDVKM. The CDR3 region has the DNA TGTGCCAGCAGTTTAATGGTCAGGGAGTATGGCTACACCTTC. Its protein is CASSLMVREYGYTF.

The V gene is TRBV2, the J gene TRBJ1-5; 7 bases agree with TRBD1. V was pared by 6 bases and J by 4 bases, with 6 bases of the junction left unmatched. The CDR3 loop spans 14 amino acids. Germline CDR1 and CDR2: SNHLY and FYNNEI. CDR3 bases: TGTGCCAGCAGGGGGGAGGGACAGAATCAGCCCCAGCATTTT. Encoded protein: CASRGEGQNQPQHF.

V gene TRBV30 combines with J gene TRBJ1-6; D might be TRBD1 (5 bases). Germline lookup yields CDR1 GTSNPN and CDR2 SVGIG (reference sequence). Between the trimmed V and J ends, which lost 4 bases and 7 bases, there was a span of 17 bases. This CDR3 is built from 15 residues. CDR3 nucleotides: TGTGCCTGGACTCCAGGGCGGTTACCGAATTCACCCCTCCACTTT. Amino acid sequence: CAWTPGRLPNSPLHF.

This clone has only one observation. The V and J genes are TRBV19 and TRBJ1-1, with unresolved D. Germline V gene lookup returns CDR1 LNHDA and CDR2 SQIVND (reference sequence). V was trimmed by 3 bases and J by 1 base, leaving 12 bases between them. The CDR3 runs to 15 residues. CDR3 bases: TGTGCCAGTAGTATCGACGAAGGGAAGAACACTGAAGCTTTCTTT. Translated: CASSIDEGKNTEAFF.

The chain is built from TRBV5-1 and TRBJ2-5, with D tentatively TRBD2 (6 bases). The germline V gene encodes CDR1 SGHRS and CDR2 YFSETQ. Between the trimmed V and J ends, which lost 4 bases and 5 bases, there was a span of 15 bases. The CDR3 length is 14 residues. CDR3 coding DNA: TGCGCCAGCAGCGCCCAGGGAGGCGTGGAGACCCAGTACTTC. This sequence encodes CASSAQGGVETQYF.

The V gene is TRBV6-1, the J gene TRBJ1-1; D is undetermined. V was trimmed by 0 bases and J by 5 bases, leaving 13 bases between them. CDR3 size: 15 residues. Germline CDR1 reads MNHNS; CDR2 reads SASEGT. CDR3: CASSEAGPWWTEAFF. The DNA for the CDR3 is TGTGCCAGCAGTGAAGCCGGGCCCTGGTGGACTGAAGCTTTCTTT.

The CDR3 region is CASSFMGVENTGELFF. DNA for the CDR3: TGCGCCAGCAGCTTCATGGGTGTGGAGAACACCGGGGAGCTGTTTTTT. The chain joins TRBV5-1 to TRBJ2-2; D call uncertain. Looked up from germline, CDR1 is SGHRS and CDR2 is YFSETQ. The CDR3 totals 16 residues. V was cut by 2 bases and J by 1 base, with 12 bases left in between.